The 15 T cell receptor beta chains given below trace back to one sample, sequenced in a study of T cell repertoires in cytomegalovirus infection. Each CDR3 protein gets one entry after TCRdb re-called the reads with MiXCR. Altogether more than 650,000 distinct CDR3 sequences are present, roughly a third being singletons, with the ten largest covering roughly 2.8%. The sequenced sample consisted of PBMCs. These receptors were collected from a human donor in good health (CMV status not recorded). Some clones in this sample may be carry-over from other donors' samples.

This clonotype was counted ten times or more. The chain employs TRBV7-2 and TRBJ1-5, with D uncertain. Trimming stripped 3 bases from V and 1 base from J, with 10 bases between. CDR1 is SGHTA and CDR2 is FQGNSA in the germline V gene. The CDR3 has 15 amino acids. Here the CDR3 reads CASSFSSLSNQPQHF. In nucleotides, the CDR3 is TGTGCCAGCAGCTTTTCGAGTTTGAGCAATCAGCCCCAGCATTTT.

This clonotype was counted between two and nine times. The chain links TRBV11-2 to TRBJ2-7, with 7 bases matching TRBD2. The germline gives CDR1 SGHAT, CDR2 FQNNGV. CDR3 length: 14 amino acids. V was pared by 5 bases and J by 5 bases, with 9 bases of the junction left unmatched. The CDR3 region has the DNA TGTGCCAGCAGCCCCAGCGGGATTGCACACGAGCAGTACTTC. It translates to CASSPSGIAHEQYF.

A remark on this clonotype: The junction differs from germline at one of its ends, possibly a read error. The chain recombines TRBV15 with TRBJ1-1, with D possibly being TRBD1 (5 bases). CDR1 is LNHNV and CDR2 is YYDKDF in the germline V gene (reference sequence). The CDR3 covers 14 residues. The CDR3 loop reads CATSGVRANTEDFF. The CDR3 region has the DNA TGTGCCACCAGCGGCGTCAGGGCGAACACTGAAGATTTCTTT.

The V gene is TRBV7-9, the J gene TRBJ2-3; 12 bases align to TRBD2. The CDR3 runs 17 residues. Looked up from germline, CDR1 is SEHNR and CDR2 is FQNEAQ (reference sequence). V lost 3 bases to trimming and J lost 2 bases; unmatched junction nucleotides: 6. The CDR3 region has the DNA TGTGCCAGCAGCTTTATCACTAGCGGGGGGATCACAGATACGCAGTATTTT. It is translated as CASSFITSGGITDTQYF.

On this clonotype itself: It may be a read error: a sequence one base away is much more abundant. This chain connects TRBV7-2 to TRBJ2-3; possible D gene TRBD2, 6 bases. The CDR3 consists of 16 residues. Germline values: CDR1 SGHTA, CDR2 FQGNSA. CDR3 amino acids: CASSHIRGTATDTPYF. CDR3 DNA: TGTGCCAGCAGCCATATCCGGGGGACCGCCACAGATACGCCGTATTTT.

This clonotype was recorded a few times. The J gene is TRBJ1-1, the V gene TRBV6-4, with 12 bases matching TRBD1. This CDR3 comprises 15 residues. J was trimmed by 5 bases and V by 6 bases; bases with no gene match: 7. The germline gives CDR1 MRHNA, CDR2 SNTAGT. The CDR3 nucleotides are TGTGCCAGCAGGACCTGGGACAGGGGGCATACTGAAGCTTTCTTT. Translating gives CASRTWDRGHTEAFF.

The genes are TRBV11-2 and TRBJ2-5; D may match TRBD1 or TRBD2 (5 bases each). The germline V and J ends were trimmed by 8 bases and 0 bases, with 19 bases remaining between them. Germline CDR1 and CDR2: SGHAT and FQNNGV. CDR3 size: 16 residues. The CDR3 region has the DNA TGTGCCAGCCAAAGATGGGGGTTTCGGTACCAAGAGACCCAGTACTTC. Protein product: CASQRWGFRYQETQYF.

Points on this clonotype: A much larger clone sits a single nucleotide away, making a read error possible. V usage is TRBV7-8 and J usage is TRBJ1-5; D remains unclear. There are 15 residues in the CDR3. V was pared by 4 bases and J by 7 bases, with 17 bases between. Germline-derived CDR1 and CDR2 are SGHVS and FQNEAQ. CDR3 protein: CASSYSPGPIQPQHF. The CDR3 DNA follows: TGTGCCAGCAGCTACAGCCCTGGGCCGATCCAGCCCCAGCATTTT.

The chain uses TRBV29-1 and TRBJ1-1; possibly TRBD1 for D (5 bases). CDR3 length: 13 amino acids. With 1 base removed from V and 5 bases from J, the gap between germline ends came to 11 bases. CDR1 is SQVTM, CDR2 ANQGSEA, per germline. The CDR3 bases are TGCAGCGTTGAAGGGGGGACTAGGACTGAAGCTTTCTTT. Its protein product is CSVEGGTRTEAFF.

This clonotype was seen a few times. The chain carries TRBV7-2 and TRBJ2-7, with a tentative D call TRBD1 (6 bases). The CDR3 covers 16 residues. Germline V CDR1 and CDR2: SGHTA, FQGNSA. V lost 2 bases to trimming and J lost 3 bases, with 17 bases between them. Written as DNA, the CDR3 is TGTGCCAGCAGCTTATTTCTAGGCAGGGGAAGCTACGAGCAGTACTTC. It is translated as CASSLFLGRGSYEQYF. The full variable domain, rest sourced from reference TRBV7-2 and TRBJ2-7, is GAGVSQSPSNKVTEKGKDVELRCDPISGHTALYWYRQSLGQGLEFLIYFQGNSAPDKSGLPSDRFSAERTGGSVSTLTIQRTQQEDSAVYLCASSLFLGRGSYEQYFGPGTRLTVT.

As regards this clonotype: A much bigger clone sits one base away, suggesting this may be a read error. J is TRBJ1-5 and V is TRBV7-2; D gene uncertain. CDR1 is SGHTA, CDR2 FQGNSA, per germline. This CDR3 region has 14 residues. DNA for the CDR3: TGTGCCAGCTGCTTACGGGGTGCGGGTCAGCCCCAGCATTTT. Amino acids: CASCLRGAGQPQHF.

This clonotype was seen more than once but under ten times. The chain recombines TRBV12-3 or TRBV12-4 with TRBJ2-1; 9 nucleotides agree with TRBD2. V gave up 2 bases and J gave up 7 bases; unmatched junction bases: 9. This CDR3 spans 16 amino acids. The CDR3 protein is CASSLNLAGYRNEQFF. DNA of the CDR3: TGTGCCAGCAGTTTAAATCTAGCGGGGTACAGAAATGAGCAGTTCTTC.

This rearrangement joins TRBV4-2 to TRBJ2-1; D gene ambiguous. The V gene's germline CDR1 is LGHNA and CDR2 YNFKEQ. Trimming removed 2 bases from V and 7 bases from J, with 3 bases in between. This CDR3 is 11 amino acids long. The CDR3 DNA follows: TGTGCCAGCAGCCAATTTAATGAGCAGTTCTTC. Translating gives CASSQFNEQFF.

The sample holds a few counts of this clonotype. The gene calls are TRBV27 and TRBJ1-2; D is uncertain. Germline V gene sequence: CDR1 MNHEY, CDR2 SMNVEV (reference sequence). The germline V and J ends were trimmed by 2 bases and 8 bases, with 12 bases remaining between them. CDR3 length equals 13 residues. In DNA form, the CDR3 reads TGTGCCAGCAGTTTAGTAAGCGGGGAGGGCTACACCTTC. This gives the protein CASSLVSGEGYTF.

The rearrangement uses TRBV28 and TRBJ2-7; either TRBD1 or TRBD2 may fit D (5 bases each). Germline lookup yields CDR1 MDHEN and CDR2 SYDVKM. The V end was cut by 7 bases, the J end by 2 bases, with 15 bases between. The CDR3 totals 14 residues. The CDR3 loop is CASTGTPGTYEQYF. The CDR3 nucleotides are TGTGCCAGCACCGGGACCCCCGGGACCTACGAGCAGTACTTC. Supplemented by reference TRBV28 and TRBJ2-7, the full variable domain reads DVKVTQSSRYLVKRTGEKVFLECVQDMDHENMFWYRQDPGLGLRLIYFSYDVKMKEKGDIPEGYSVSREKKERFSLILESASTNQTSMYLCASTGTPGTYEQYFGPGTRLTVT.